These 26 T cell receptor beta chains came from one sample sequenced in a study of blood T cell repertoires in COVID-19. Sequencing was performed with immunoSEQ multiplex PCR; in TCRdb, only in-frame clones are kept and a portion is missing. The table lists around 170,000 clones, around 80% of them singletons. The specimen sequenced was peripheral blood. The receptors come from a young man with active or convalescent COVID-19.

This clone appeared a few times. The CDR3, as DNA: TGTGCCAGCAGCTTGGGTGGGGCTAGCGGTTCAGATACGCAGTATTTT. It specifies CASSLGGASGSDTQYF. The chain has TRBV5-4 and TRBJ2-3; 7 positions match TRBD2. Germline V gives CDR1 SGHNT, CDR2 YYREEE (reference sequence). CDR3 length: 16 residues. J gave up 4 bases and V 0 bases, and 8 bases lay outside the gene matches.

A note on this clone: Germline is not matched at one junction end, which may reflect a read error. This rearrangement joins TRBV14 to TRBJ1-1; the D gene is possibly TRBD1 (6 bases). From germline, CDR1 is SGHDN and CDR2 FVKESK. This CDR3 is 14 amino acids long. CDR3 region: CTSSQEQGGQGAFF. The CDR3 DNA reads as TGTACCAGCAGCCAAGAACAGGGTGGGCAGGGAGCTTTCTTT.

The chain joins TRBV27 to TRBJ2-7; 11 nucleotides match TRBD2. The CDR3 is 15 residues long. The V gene end was trimmed by 7 bases and the J gene end by 3 bases; junction bases not matched to a gene: 8. The germline CDR1 and CDR2 sequences are MNHEY and SMNVEV (reference sequence). The CDR3 DNA reads as TGTGCCAGCAAACCTAGCGGGAGGAACTTCTACGAGCAGTACTTC. This translates into CASKPSGRNFYEQYF.

V gene TRBV30 combines with J gene TRBJ1-5; 8 positions agree with TRBD1. The trim removed 5 bases at V and 5 bases at J, leaving 2 bases unmatched. The length of the CDR3 is 12 residues. Germline V gene data show CDR1 as GTSNPN and CDR2 as SVGIG (reference sequence). CDR3 nucleotide sequence: TGTGCCTGGTCACAGGGGGATCAGCCCCAGCATTTT. Translating it yields CAWSQGDQPQHF. The full variable domain, rest sourced from reference TRBV30 and TRBJ1-5, is SQTIHQWPATLVQPVGSPLSLECTVEGTSNPNLYWYRQAAGRGLQLLFYSVGIGQISSEVPQNLSASRPQDRQFILSSKKLLLSDSGFYLCAWSQGDQPQHFGDGTRLSIL.

V is TRBV6-6 and J is TRBJ2-1; 8 bases align to TRBD1. The CDR3 sequence is 15 residues long. V shed 6 bases and J 6 bases; nucleotides not matched to a gene: 10. Germline V CDR1 and CDR2: MNHNY, SVGAGI (reference sequence). The CDR3: CASRPGGRGSNEQFF. The CDR3, as DNA: TGTGCCAGCAGGCCAGGGGGCCGGGGCAGCAATGAGCAGTTCTTC.

This clone was seen more than once but under ten times. V and J are TRBV7-9 and TRBJ2-1; D is unresolved. V was cut by 8 bases and J by 0 bases, with 11 bases left in between. Per the germline V gene, CDR1 is SEHNR and CDR2 is FQNEAQ (reference sequence). The CDR3 is 14 residues long. CDR3 DNA: TGTGCCAGCTCCGGAGCCCCCTCCTACAATGAGCAGTTCTTC. It codes for CASSGAPSYNEQFF.

The rearrangement uses TRBV13 and TRBJ1-1; D perhaps matches TRBD1 (5 bases). V was shortened by 1 base and J by 8 bases, with 8 bases between the two germline ends. CDR1 is PRHDT, CDR2 FYEKMQ, per germline (reference sequence). The CDR3 consists of 12 residues. CDR3 sequence: CASSLAAGEAFF. In DNA, the CDR3 is TGTGCCAGCAGCTTAGCGGCAGGGGAAGCTTTCTTT.

V gene TRBV18 combines with J gene TRBJ2-1; the match to TRBD2 covers 9 bases. The CDR3 contains 17 residues. Germline V gene sequence: CDR1 KGHSH, CDR2 LQKENI. V trimming: 3 bases; J trimming: 2 bases; junction bases outside the gene matches: 8. DNA of the CDR3: TGTGCCAGCTCACCTCTCCGGCGGGAGGGCCCCTACAATGAGCAGTTCTTC. Amino acid sequence: CASSPLRREGPYNEQFF. Full variable domain (remainder filled in from reference TRBV18 and TRBJ2-1): NAGVMQNPRHLVRRRGQEARLRCSPMKGHSHVYWYRQLPEEGLKFMVYLQKENIIDESGMPKERFSAEFPKEGPSILRIQQVVRGDSAAYFCASSPLRREGPYNEQFFGPGTRLTVL.

The chain carries TRBV6-5 and TRBJ1-4, with unresolved D. CDR3 length equals 14 residues. Germline CDR1 MNHEY, CDR2 SVGAGI. V lost 6 bases to trimming and J lost 2 bases, with 10 bases between them. CDR3 loop: CASRPGWTNEKLFF. Written as DNA, the CDR3 is TGTGCCAGCAGGCCGGGATGGACTAATGAAAAACTGTTTTTT.

This clone was detected once. V gene TRBV2 combines with J gene TRBJ2-5; D might be TRBD1 (5 bases). The germline CDR1 and CDR2 sequences are SNHLY and FYNNEI. Deletions cut 7 bases from V and 1 base from J, with 13 bases between. The CDR3 runs 14 residues. The CDR3 region is CASTGSQGQETQYF. The CDR3 DNA reads TGTGCCAGCACCGGCTCGCAGGGCCAAGAGACCCAGTACTTC.

The chain employs TRBV19 and TRBJ1-1; 8 nucleotides line up with TRBD1. Germline V gives CDR1 LNHDA, CDR2 SQIVND (reference sequence). This CDR3 contains 13 residues. The J segment lost 10 bases and the V segment lost 10 bases, leaving 14 bases of the junction unmatched. CDR3 in amino acids: CATSQGGFFGAFF. The CDR3 DNA reads as TGTGCCACCTCACAGGGGGGGTTTTTTGGAGCTTTCTTT.

The V and J genes are TRBV9 and TRBJ1-5; no definite D call. The CDR3 length is 15 residues. Germline V gene sequence: CDR1 SGDLS, CDR2 YYNGEE. Trimming removed 4 bases from V and 0 bases from J, with 11 bases in between. CDR3 amino acids: CASSPMGGSNQPQHF. CDR3 DNA sequence: TGTGCCAGCAGCCCGATGGGAGGTAGCAATCAGCCCCAGCATTTT. The full variable domain, completed using reference TRBV9 and TRBJ1-5, is DSGVTQTPKHLITATGQRVTLRCSPRSGDLSVYWYQQSLDQGLQFLIQYYNGEERAKGNILERFSAQQFPDLHSELNLSSLELGDSALYFCASSPMGGSNQPQHFGDGTRLSIL.

V gene TRBV4-1 combines with J gene TRBJ2-5; tentative D call: TRBD2 (5 bases). This CDR3 is 14 amino acids long. V shed 0 bases and J shed 2 bases, with 7 bases lying between them. Germline CDR1 reads MGHRA; CDR2 reads YSYEKL. CDR3: CASSQERVQETQYF. CDR3 DNA: TGCGCCAGCAGCCAAGAGAGGGTTCAAGAGACCCAGTACTTC.

This chain links TRBV4-1 with TRBJ1-5; D gene ambiguous. Germline-derived CDR1 and CDR2 are MGHRA and YSYEKL. CDR3 length equals 14 residues. V lost 1 base and J 6 bases, leaving 10 bases between the germline ends. The chain's CDR3 is CASSQASVGQPQHF. The CDR3 DNA follows: TGCGCCAGCAGCCAAGCTTCCGTCGGTCAGCCCCAGCATTTT.

The chain couples TRBV2 to TRBJ2-2, with 7 bases fitting TRBD1. Germline CDR1 is SNHLY and CDR2 is FYNNEI. The CDR3 length is 15 residues. The V segment lost 2 bases and the J segment 3 bases; nucleotides outside the gene matches: 3. The CDR3 reads CASSEKGADTGELFF. DNA for the CDR3: TGTGCCAGCAGTGAAAAGGGGGCGGACACCGGGGAGCTGTTTTTT.

CDR3 region: CASLGGSADTEQFF. DNA for the CDR3: TGTGCCAGCCTTGGGGGGTCGGCAGACACTGAGCAGTTCTTC. The chain has TRBV5-4 and TRBJ2-1; tentatively, D is TRBD2 (6 bases). Looked up from germline, CDR1 is SGHNT and CDR2 is YYREEE (reference sequence). The CDR3 is 14 residues long. The V end was cut by 7 bases, the J end by 9 bases, with 20 bases between.

Only one count was recorded for this clone. Other DNA sequences from this sample encode an identical CDR3 as well. The chain combines TRBV28 with TRBJ1-1; D might be TRBD1 (5 bases). Germline values: CDR1 MDHEN, CDR2 SYDVKM. The CDR3 runs to 14 residues. V lost 3 bases and J lost 1, with 9 bases in between. The CDR3 here is CASSLSTGNTEAFF. Written as DNA, the CDR3 is TGTGCCAGCAGTTTGTCCACAGGGAACACTGAAGCTTTCTTT.

The chain employs TRBV5-4 and TRBJ2-3; a possible D gene is TRBD2 (5 bases). The CDR3 sequence is 14 residues long. Germline CDR1 and CDR2: SGHNT and YYREEE (reference sequence). V was shortened by 6 bases and J by 6 bases, with 17 bases between the two germline ends. The CDR3 sequence is CASTRSGPGDTQYF. The CDR3 DNA reads TGTGCCAGCACCCGCTCCGGGCCGGGGGATACGCAGTATTTT.

The chain uses TRBV28 and TRBJ2-4, with 12 bases matching TRBD2. Germline assignment: CDR1 MDHEN and CDR2 SYDVKM. V lost 2 bases and J lost 2; bases outside the gene matches: 13. The CDR3 totals 20 residues. The CDR3 coding sequence is TGTGCCAGCAGTTTAGTCCCTAGCGGGGGGGCTGGGCCGTCCAAAAACATTCAGTACTTC. This sequence encodes CASSLVPSGGAGPSKNIQYF.

The chain uses TRBV19 and TRBJ1-1; maybe TRBD1 (6 bases). CDR1 is LNHDA and CDR2 is SQIVND in the germline V gene (reference sequence). Trimming cost V 6 bases and J 6 bases, with 11 bases left between them. This CDR3 has 12 amino acids. CDR3 in amino acids: CASSERGSEAFF. CDR3 sequence (DNA): TGTGCCAGTAGCGAAAGGGGGTCTGAAGCTTTCTTT.

The chain uses TRBV20-1 and TRBJ2-3; D uncertain. CDR3 length equals 11 residues. V dropped 1 base and J dropped 6 bases, with 5 bases sitting between them. The germline CDR1 and CDR2 sequences are DFQATT and SNEGSKA (reference sequence). CDR3 residues: CSARAMDTQYF. CDR3 nucleotides: TGCAGTGCTAGAGCCATGGATACGCAGTATTTT.

The chain uses TRBV6-5 and TRBJ1-6; D remains ambiguous. Germline values: CDR1 MNHEY, CDR2 SVGAGI. Trimming took off 8 bases at V and 0 bases at J, with 8 bases between the two ends. This CDR3 contains 14 residues. CDR3 residues: CASSYSSYNSPLHF. Here the CDR3 DNA reads TGTGCCAGCTCATACAGCTCCTATAATTCACCCCTCCACTTT.

V gene TRBV3-1 (or the pseudogene TRBV3-2) combines with J gene TRBJ2-7, with TRBD2 matching over 9 bases. CDR1 is LGHDT and CDR2 is YNNKEL in the germline V gene (reference sequence). This CDR3 has 15 residues. With 4 bases clipped from V and 2 bases from J, the junction kept 6 bases outside the gene matches. This chain's CDR3 is CASSRSTSGPYEQYF. The CDR3 DNA reads TGTGCCAGCAGCCGATCCACTAGCGGGCCCTACGAGCAGTACTTC.

Points on this clone: Its ends do not fully match the called genes, so a read error is possible. This chain links TRBV7-7 with TRBJ2-2; 7 bases line up with TRBD1. This CDR3 contains 16 residues. Germline V lookup: CDR1 SSHAT, CDR2 FNYEAQ (reference sequence). The CDR3 reads CASSLGQVGNTGELFF. Here the CDR3 DNA reads TGTGCTAGCAGCTTAGGACAGGTGGGGAACACCGGGGAGCTGTTTTTT.

The J gene is TRBJ2-5, the V gene TRBV9, with D hard to call. Germline V gene lookup returns CDR1 SGDLS and CDR2 YYNGEE. CDR3 size: 14 residues. V lost 4 bases to trimming and J lost 1 base, with 11 bases between them. CDR3 loop: CASSPPGSQETQYF. Written as DNA, the CDR3 is TGTGCCAGCAGCCCGCCAGGTAGCCAAGAGACCCAGTACTTC.

The CDR3 nucleotides read TGTGCCAGCAGCCAAATGAACAGGGCGGGCACTGAAGCTTTCTTT. As protein: CASSQMNRAGTEAFF. The chain employs TRBV3-1 (or the pseudogene TRBV3-2) and TRBJ1-1; a possible D gene is TRBD1 (6 bases). Germline V gene lookup returns CDR1 LGHDT and CDR2 YNNKEL (reference sequence). This CDR3 is 15 amino acids long. With 2 bases removed from V and 4 bases from J, the gap between germline ends came to 14 bases.